This is a list of T cell receptor beta chains from one sample in a study of cytomegalovirus exposure and HLA in healthy donors. Measured with immunoSEQ multiplex PCR; TCRdb has only the in-frame clones, and not every one. Of approximately 240,000 clones listed, over 80% are singletons. Material for sequencing was PBMCs. The origin of the receptors is a woman aged 40 to 50 in good health and CMV-seropositive. The CDR3 runs from the conserved cysteine through the conserved F or W. D genes are given only for firm matches. Rows may omit the clone size; those that give it use once, few, many or a size class.

>TRBJ2-1|TRBD2|NA|TRBV7-3
TGTGCCAGCAGCTTAAGCTCGCGGGGGGGCAATGAGCAGTTCTTC
CASSLSSRGGNEQFF
>TRBJ1-2|TRBD1|NA|TRBV11-2
TGTGCCAGCAGCACTCCCCGGGACAGGGGGCCTAATGGCTACACCTTC
CASSTPRDRGPNGYTF
>TRBJ1-3|TRBD1|NA|TRBV7-9
TGTTCCAGCACTCTAACGAGGGGGCCCATATATTTT
CSSTLTRGPIYF
>TRBJ1-2|NA|NA|TRBV20-1
TGCAGTGCTAGAGATAGGGGGGGCTACACCTTC
CSARDRGGYTF
>TRBJ1-4|TRBD1|NA|TRBV25-1
TGTGCCAGCAAAAGGACAGGGAACTCTAATGAAAAACTGTTTTTT
CASKRTGNSNEKLFF
>TRBJ1-2|TRBD1|NA|TRBV29-1
TGCAGCGCTGGGCTGACAGGGCAATTCCATGGCTACACCTTC
CSAGLTGQFHGYTF
>TRBJ1-2|TRBD1|NA|TRBV6-5
TGTGCCAGCAGTTCCGAACCGGGACAGACTCCCGGTGGCTACACCTTC
CASSSEPGQTPGGYTF
>TRBJ1-1|NA|NA|TRBV30
TGTGCCTGGAGTGTTAGAACGGACACTGAAGCTTTCTTT
CAWSVRTDTEAFF
>TRBJ2-4|TRBD1|NA|TRBV30
TGTGCCTGGAGCGGCACAGGGGCCTTAGCCAAAAACATTCAGTACTTC
CAWSGTGALAKNIQYF
>TRBJ1-2|TRBD1|NA|TRBV10-3
TGTGCCACCGCCCCTGGGACAGGCCATGGCTACACCTTC
CATAPGTGHGYTF
>TRBJ2-5|NA|few|TRBV5-1
TGCGCCTCATCCCAGGGTCAAGAGACCCAGTACTTC
CASSQGQETQYF
>TRBJ1-4|NA|NA|TRBV11-2
TGTGCCAGCAGCTCGGGAGTAACTAATGAAAAACTGTTTTTT
CASSSGVTNEKLFF
>TRBJ2-7|NA|few|TRBV5-8
TGCGCCAGCAGCCAACGTACAGGGCGAGAGCAGTACTTC
CASSQRTGREQYF
>TRBJ1-1|TRBD1|NA|TRBV5-1
TGCGCCAGCAGCCCGGACAGGGCTACGACTGAAGCTTTCTTT
CASSPDRATTEAFF
>TRBJ2-7|TRBD2|NA|TRBV30
TGTGCCTGGACTAGCGGAGGCTACGAGCAGTACTTC
CAWTSGGYEQYF
>TRBJ1-5|NA|NA|TRBV19
TGTGCCAGTAGACTACCTAGAGGCAATCAGCCCCAGCATTTT
CASRLPRGNQPQHF
>TRBJ2-1|TRBD2|NA|TRBV7-3
TGTGCCAGCAGCCCAAGACTAGCGGGGCCCAATGAGCAGTTCTTC
CASSPRLAGPNEQFF
>TRBJ2-5|NA|once|TRBV10-1
TGCGCCAGCAGTGACGGGGTTCAAGAGACCCAGTACTTC
CASSDGVQETQYF
>TRBJ1-1|TRBD1|NA|TRBV7-9
TGTTCCAGCAGCTTTGGACAGGGGAGCCCTGAAGCTTTCTTT
CSSSFGQGSPEAFF
>TRBJ2-7|TRBD2|NA|TRBV5-1
TGCGCCAGCAGCTCGGGGGGGTTCGAGCGGTCCTACGAGCAGTACTTC
CASSSGGFERSYEQYF
>TRBJ1-6|TRBD1|NA|TRBV4-3
TGCGCCAGCAGCCCCAGGACAGGGGCGAATTCACCCCTCCACTTT
CASSPRTGANSPLHF
>TRBJ1-1|NA|NA|TRBV21-1
TGTGCCAGCAGCAATCTAGGCACTCCCTCGAACACTGAAGCTTTCTTT
CASSNLGTPSNTEAFF
>TRBJ1-1|NA|NA|TRBV5-1
TGCGCCAGCAGCTTCAGAACCGAGAACACTGAAGCTTTCTTT
CASSFRTENTEAFF
>TRBJ2-7|NA|NA|TRBV6-5
TGTGCCAGCAGCCGAGGGCCGGATACCTACGAGCAGTACTTC
CASSRGPDTYEQYF
>TRBJ2-1|TRBD2|NA|TRBV7-2
TGTGCCAGCAGCTTAGAGGCTAGCGGGGTCTACAATGAGCAGTTCTTC
CASSLEASGVYNEQFF
>TRBJ2-7|TRBD2|NA|TRBV27
TGTGCCAGCAGTTTAGATAGCGGGAGGGCCTACGAGCAGTACTTC
CASSLDSGRAYEQYF
>TRBJ2-7|TRBD2|once|TRBV7-2
TGTGCCAGCAGCTTCGGCGGGAGTGTAACCTACGAGCAGTACTTC
CASSFGGSVTYEQYF
>TRBJ1-1|TRBD1|few|TRBV5-4
TGTGCCAGCAGCTTGTCGGCAGGGGGAGTGAACACTGAAGCTTTCTTT
CASSLSAGGVNTEAFF
>TRBJ2-7|NA|NA|TRBV6-5
TGTGCCAGCAGTAGGTCCGGGGAAGAGCAGTACTTC
CASSRSGEEQYF
>TRBJ1-4|NA|NA|TRBV30
TGTGCCTGCCCGACAGGAAGTAATGAAAAACTGTTTTTT
CACPTGSNEKLFF
>TRBJ1-5|NA|NA|TRBV9
TGTGCCAGCAGCGTAGGGCAGGGGACCAATCAGCCCCAGCATTTT
CASSVGQGTNQPQHF
>TRBJ2-5|TRBD1|NA|TRBV29-1
TGCAGCGTAGACGACAGGGGTCTGGAGACCCAGTACTTC
CSVDDRGLETQYF
>TRBJ1-2|NA|NA|TRBV30
TGTGCCTGGACCTCCCCAGGGCTTTCTGGCTACACCTTC
CAWTSPGLSGYTF
>TRBJ2-2|TRBD1|NA|TRBV28
TGTGCCAGCAGTGCGACAGGGGCGAACACCGGGGAGCTGTTTTTT
CASSATGANTGELFF
>TRBJ2-3|NA|few|TRBV29-1
TGCAGCGCCACTTCTGGGCTGGACACAGATACGCAGTATTTT
CSATSGLDTDTQYF
>TRBJ2-7|NA|NA|TRBV11-3
TGTGCCAGCAGCCCCAGGGGAATCTCCTACGAGCAGTACTTC
CASSPRGISYEQYF
>TRBJ2-7|NA|NA|TRBV29-1
TGCAGCGTTGGACAGGCTTACTACGAGCAGTACTTC
CSVGQAYYEQYF
>TRBJ2-7|TRBD2|NA|TRBV4-1
TGCGCCAGCAGCCAAGATGATCTAGCGGGAGTTCCCGGCGCCGAGCAGTACTTC
CASSQDDLAGVPGAEQYF
>TRBJ1-6|NA|NA|TRBV21-1
TGTGCCAGACTTGGCGCGGGGGCCTACTCACCCCTCCACTTT
CARLGAGAYSPLHF
>TRBJ2-7|TRBD1|NA|TRBV27
TGTGCCAGTAGGACAGGGGGTGAGCAGTACTTC
CASRTGGEQYF
>TRBJ1-4|NA|NA|TRBV5-5
TGTGCCAGCAGCCCTTATCTTCAGGGCCGTAATGAAAAACTGTTTTTT
CASSPYLQGRNEKLFF
>TRBJ1-3|TRBD1|NA|TRBV4-3
TGCGCCAGCAGCCAACCCCGACAGGGGTCTGGAAACACCATATATTTT
CASSQPRQGSGNTIYF
>TRBJ1-1|NA|NA|TRBV7-9
TGTGCCAGCAGCTTAGTGCAGGATGCTTTCTTT
CASSLVQDAFF
>TRBJ1-2|NA|once|TRBV5-4
TGTGCCAGCAGCTTGTTACCGACAGATAACTATGGCTACACCTTC
CASSLLPTDNYGYTF
>TRBJ2-1|TRBD2|NA|TRBV7-2
TGTGCCAGCAGCTCAGATGGCGGGAGAGGGTGGGAGTTCTTC
CASSSDGGRGWEFF
>TRBJ1-2|NA|NA|TRBV5-1
TGCGCCAGCAGACCCGGAGGGGCAGGAAGATTAGATGGCTACACCTTC
CASRPGGAGRLDGYTF
>TRBJ2-5|TRBD2|NA|TRBV2
TGTGCCAGCAGAAGACTAGCGGGCCCTCAAGAGACCCAGTACTTC
CASRRLAGPQETQYF
>TRBJ2-3|TRBD2|NA|TRBV10-1
TGCGCCAGCAGTGAAGACGGGGCGGGGGGGCTGAAAGATACGCAGTATTTT
CASSEDGAGGLKDTQYF
>TRBJ1-5|NA|NA|TRBV30
TGTGCCTGGAGTGCACAGGGAAATCAGCCCCAGCATTTT
CAWSAQGNQPQHF
>TRBJ1-2|TRBD1|NA|TRBV7-9
TGTGCCAGCAGCTCCCGGACAGGGCTCAACTATGGCTACACCTTC
CASSSRTGLNYGYTF
>TRBJ1-6|TRBD1|once|TRBV4-1
TGCGCCAGCAGCCAATCGACAGGGATGGATTCACCCCTCCACTTT
CASSQSTGMDSPLHF
>TRBJ1-4|TRBD1|NA|TRBV5-5
TGTGCCAGCAGCCAACCAGGGGGTAATGAAAAACTGTTTTTT
CASSQPGGNEKLFF
>TRBJ1-5|TRBD1|few|TRBV30
TGTGCCTGGAAGAAGGGGACAGGGGGAGGACAGCCCCAGCATTTT
CAWKKGTGGGQPQHF
>TRBJ1-1|NA|few|TRBV14
TGTGCCAGCAGCCAATACGAGACACCGAACACTGAAGCTTTCTTT
CASSQYETPNTEAFF